This is a list of T cell receptor beta chains from one sample in a study of cytomegalovirus exposure and HLA in healthy donors. Clones were read by immunoSEQ multiplex PCR, and TCRdb kept only the in-frame ones, dropping some. The table records under 200,000 clones, around three quarters of them present only once. Sequenced sample: PBMCs. These receptors all come from a woman aged 25 to 39 in good health and CMV-seropositive. CDR3s include the opening cysteine and the closing phenylalanine or tryptophan. D genes are given only for firm matches. Size is stated for part of the rows, as once, few or many counts, or as a class when the clone is expanded.

abundance: once
d_gene: -
j_gene: TRBJ1-1
v_gene: TRBV28
CDR3aa: CASSLYGNTEAFF
CDR3nt: TGTGCCAGCAGTTTATACGGGAACACTGAAGCTTTCTTT

abundance: -
d_gene: -
j_gene: TRBJ2-7
v_gene: TRBV4-3
CDR3aa: CASSQDRHGYEQYF
CDR3nt: TGCGCCAGCAGCCAAGACAGGCACGGCTACGAGCAGTACTTC

abundance: -
d_gene: -
j_gene: TRBJ1-1
v_gene: TRBV5-6
CDR3aa: CASSLAGLSEAFF
CDR3nt: TGTGCCAGCAGCTTGGCGGGGTTGAGTGAAGCTTTCTTT

abundance: -
d_gene: TRBD2
j_gene: TRBJ2-1
v_gene: TRBV19
CDR3aa: CASSIGLAGGNEQFF
CDR3nt: TGTGCCAGTAGTATCGGACTAGCGGGAGGAAATGAGCAGTTCTTC

abundance: -
d_gene: -
j_gene: TRBJ1-3
v_gene: TRBV2
CDR3aa: CASSDPGGSQNTIYF
CDR3nt: TGTGCCAGCAGTGACCCCGGAGGGAGCCAAAACACCATATATTTT

abundance: -
d_gene: TRBD1
j_gene: TRBJ1-3
v_gene: TRBV25-1
CDR3aa: CASSGTGGFGNTIYF
CDR3nt: TGTGCCAGCAGTGGGACAGGGGGTTTCGGAAACACCATATATTTT

abundance: -
d_gene: TRBD2
j_gene: TRBJ2-1
v_gene: TRBV30
CDR3aa: CAWTGGSSHNEQFF
CDR3nt: TGTGCCTGGACCGGCGGGAGCTCTCACAATGAGCAGTTCTTC

abundance: -
d_gene: -
j_gene: TRBJ1-2
v_gene: TRBV30
CDR3aa: CAWAGTGNNGYTF
CDR3nt: TGTGCCTGGGCCGGAACAGGGAATAATGGCTACACCTTC

abundance: -
d_gene: -
j_gene: TRBJ1-5
v_gene: TRBV15
CDR3aa: CATSRESSYSNQPQHF
CDR3nt: TGTGCCACCAGCAGAGAAAGTTCCTATAGCAATCAGCCCCAGCATTTT

abundance: -
d_gene: -
j_gene: TRBJ2-3
v_gene: TRBV7-9
CDR3aa: CASSPRQGWEGDTQYF
CDR3nt: TGTGCCAGCAGCCCAAGACAGGGGTGGGAGGGAGATACGCAGTATTTT

abundance: -
d_gene: -
j_gene: TRBJ2-2
v_gene: TRBV5-4
CDR3aa: CASSFEAAKNTGELFF
CDR3nt: TGTGCCAGCAGCTTCGAAGCGGCCAAGAACACCGGGGAGCTGTTTTTT

abundance: few
d_gene: TRBD2
j_gene: TRBJ2-1
v_gene: TRBV6-1
CDR3aa: CASSEALAGGQFF
CDR3nt: TGTGCCAGCAGTGAAGCGCTCGCGGGGGGACAGTTCTTC

abundance: -
d_gene: -
j_gene: TRBJ2-1
v_gene: TRBV19
CDR3aa: CASTANRGGNEQFF
CDR3nt: TGTGCCAGTACCGCGAACAGGGGAGGAAATGAGCAGTTCTTC

abundance: -
d_gene: -
j_gene: TRBJ2-4
v_gene: TRBV29-1
CDR3aa: CSAGTLAKNIQYF
CDR3nt: TGCAGCGCTGGGACTCTAGCCAAAAACATTCAGTACTTC

abundance: once
d_gene: -
j_gene: TRBJ2-1
v_gene: TRBV19
CDR3aa: CASMKSSYNEQFF
CDR3nt: TGTGCCAGTATGAAGAGCTCCTACAATGAGCAGTTCTTC

abundance: -
d_gene: -
j_gene: TRBJ1-2
v_gene: TRBV6-1
CDR3aa: CASREGPSNGYTF
CDR3nt: TGTGCCAGCAGGGAGGGACCGAGTAATGGCTACACCTTC

abundance: -
d_gene: -
j_gene: TRBJ1-2
v_gene: TRBV2
CDR3aa: CATTKAGDGYTF
CDR3nt: TGTGCCACTACAAAAGCAGGGGATGGCTACACCTTC

abundance: -
d_gene: -
j_gene: TRBJ1-2
v_gene: TRBV30
CDR3aa: CAWSPGQYGYTF
CDR3nt: TGTGCCTGGAGTCCCGGACAGTATGGCTACACCTTC

abundance: -
d_gene: -
j_gene: TRBJ2-1
v_gene: TRBV11-2
CDR3aa: CASSRTSREIQFF
CDR3nt: TGTGCCAGCAGCAGGACGTCCAGGGAAATCCAGTTCTTC

abundance: once
d_gene: TRBD2
j_gene: TRBJ2-3
v_gene: TRBV6-7
CDR3aa: CASSYLAGVVMSDTQYF
CDR3nt: TGTGCCAGCAGTTACCTAGCGGGAGTTGTCATGTCAGATACGCAGTATTTT

abundance: -
d_gene: -
j_gene: TRBJ1-2
v_gene: TRBV19
CDR3aa: CASSIDGGEDGYTF
CDR3nt: TGTGCCAGTAGTATAGACGGAGGTGAAGATGGCTACACCTTC

abundance: few
d_gene: -
j_gene: TRBJ1-2
v_gene: TRBV4-3
CDR3aa: CASSPASAGSLNYGYTF
CDR3nt: TGCGCCAGCAGCCCTGCTTCGGCGGGGAGCCTTAACTATGGCTACACCTTC